This T cell receptor (beta chain) was documented in a study of vaccination and CD4 T cells after COVID-19 (dated by TCRdb to between 2021 and 2024). Background on the whole study: Convalescent patients had a positive SARS-CoV-2 result on nasal swab PCR, and of these patients, several had mild disease and one had severe disease. For stimulating the cultures, overlapping spike peptide pools were used, derived from SARS-CoV-2 as well as from the common cold coronaviruses HCoV-NL63, HCoV-OC43 and HCoV-229E. Post-COVID blood samples were collected from convalescent patients a median of roughly 100 days after diagnosis, with a range of roughly 35 to 180 days. Control cultures used a CEFX viral epitope pool as positive control, an HIV-1 Nef peptide pool as negative control, or no peptide. The convalescent cohort comprised six males and four females, including two Hispanic individuals, seven Caucasians, two Asians and one multiracial person. The spike-specific CD4+ TCR repertoire was compared before and after mRNA vaccination in approximately ten COVID-19 convalescent patients and a handful of infection-naive healthy vaccine recipients. The time from the second vaccine dose to post-vaccine blood sampling had a median of roughly 79 days and ranged from about 12 to 241 days. Participants got two doses of the Pfizer-BioNTech BNT162b2 vaccine (n=8) or two doses of the Moderna mRNA-1273 vaccine (n=2).

To prepare the library, PCR was applied. TCR sequencing of DNA from cultured CD4+ T cells used the Oncomine TCR Beta short-read assay at the Johns Hopkins FTIC core. Genomic DNA was extracted from the cultured CD4+ T cells with the QIAamp micro DNA kit. Oncomine TCR Beta libraries from cultured CD4+ T cells were pooled with unique dual indexes and sequenced on an Illumina iSeq 100. For the original study's pipeline: Non-productive sequences were removed, and CDR3s not starting with C, not ending with F or W, or shorter than 7 amino acids were discarded. Antigen-specific clonotypes were identified using the MANAFEST web application through comparison of peptide-stimulated wells with reference and other culture wells. For a clone to be called positive, the clone needed an FDR below 0.05, an odds ratio above 5, and a productive frequency above 0.1% in at least two of three replicate wells. A clonotype was classed as cross-reactive if the clonotype showed significant expansion both in SARS-CoV-2 spike wells and in at least one common cold coronavirus spike condition. Levenshtein distances (stringdist) and unrooted phylogenetic trees (ape) in R version 3.6.1 were used to assess CDR3 homology. In TCRdb, the public reads were trimmed at Q25 with fastp and aligned with MiXCR, with productive beta chains retained. Each CDR3 protein gets just one entry, which takes the most common genes and DNA from the rows behind it. The V and J calls were not made by the authors but by TCRdb's processing. This sample has around 10,000 distinct CDR3 sequences in its table, and 30% to 35% of those were observed once. Together, the top ten hold about 15% of the sample.

In the paper's terms, the treatment or condition label means: approximately nine-day PBMC culture with coronavirus spike peptide pools or control peptides (ViraFEST assay). The ViraFEST assay was used in the study, in which antigen-specific T cells were expanded with peptide pools and expanded clonotypes were subsequently identified by TCR sequencing. Positive SARS-CoV-2 PCR tests in the convalescent patients dated from March to December 2020, before Alpha, Beta and Delta variants emerged in the United States. Each well held two million PBMCs cultured with approximately 9.1 ug/ml peptide pools in IMDM containing roughly 5% human AB serum and 7.5 to 10 IU/ml IL-2. On days 3 and 7, half of the culture medium was replaced with fresh IL-2-containing medium. CD4+ T cells were isolated after roughly nine days of culture through negative selection using the EasySep CD4+ T cell isolation kit. Ficoll-Paque Plus gradient centrifugation was used to isolate PBMCs from whole blood, and the isolated PBMCs were then either used fresh or cryopreserved at -140C. Culture conditions were generally each tested in triplicate wells.

Remarks on this clonotype: The antigen it recognizes is unknown. No base qualities exist here, and no much larger clone lies one base off it.

According to the germline V gene (reference sequence), CDR1 reads MNHEY and CDR2 reads SMNVEV. For this chain, trimming is 4 bases at the V end and 3 bases at the J end, and the number of junction bases without a gene match is 4. The CDR3 contains 14 residues, cysteine and phenylalanine counted. Only the CDR3 DNA is retained, 42 bases long and in frame from the first base. On the study overall, not on this receptor specifically: Nearly all vaccine-specific clones in convalescent patients (304 of 307) were mono-reactive for SARS-CoV-2 spike rather than cross-reactive with common cold coronaviruses. The median number of SARS-CoV-2-reactive clonotypes rose from fewer than 25 after infection to approximately 41 after vaccination, but the change was not significant. In convalescent patients, a median around 84% of post-vaccine SARS-CoV-2-reactive clones were detected only after vaccination, and vaccine-specific priming was suggested by this finding. Relatively few convalescent patients were included in the study, and early timepoints after natural infection were not analyzed.

This TCR was sampled from a human donor who had recovered from COVID-19. Recombination linked TRBV27 to TRBJ1-2, with 8 bases matching TRBD1. The source was CD4+ T cells from blood, cultured in vitro, collected after SARS-CoV-2 vaccination. The DNA sequence follows: TGTGCCAGCAGTTCGGACAGGGTTCACTATGGCTACACCTTC. The encoded protein is CASSSDRVHYGYTF.